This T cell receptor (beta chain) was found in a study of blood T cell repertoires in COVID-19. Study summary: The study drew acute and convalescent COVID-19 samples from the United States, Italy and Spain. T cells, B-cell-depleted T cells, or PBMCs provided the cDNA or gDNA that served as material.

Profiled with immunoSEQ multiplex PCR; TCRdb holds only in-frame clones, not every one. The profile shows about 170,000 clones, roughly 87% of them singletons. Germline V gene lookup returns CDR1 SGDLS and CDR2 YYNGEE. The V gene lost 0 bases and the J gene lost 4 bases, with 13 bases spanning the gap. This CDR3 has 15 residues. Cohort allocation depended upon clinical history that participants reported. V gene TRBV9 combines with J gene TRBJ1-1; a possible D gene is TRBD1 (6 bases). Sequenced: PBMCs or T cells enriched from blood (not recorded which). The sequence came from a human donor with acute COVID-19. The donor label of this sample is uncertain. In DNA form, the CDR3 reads TGTGCCAGCAGCGTAGTCGGGGGGCCGGGCACTGAAGCTTTCTTT. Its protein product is CASSVVGGPGTEAFF.